This TCR beta chain emerged from a study of Graves' ophthalmopathy and Graves' hyperthyroidism. As for the study in general: The authors defined stable hyperthyroidism as no ophthalmopathy within 18 months of follow-up. General observations from the study: Sensitivity of approximately 66% and specificity of 72% to 80% were achieved by the model that predicted ophthalmopathy progression. Among expanded thyroid clonotypes above 0.001 frequency, most also occurred in blood.

In the case of this clonotype: Its antigen is not known.

This CDR3 contains 12 residues. Trimming cost V 8 bases and J 5 bases, with 7 bases left between them. The germline CDR1 and CDR2 sequences are SGHVS and FNYEAQ. The sequenced template was RNA, covering the TCR beta CDR3 region. Following a first-round RT-PCR that used HTBI primers, a second-round multiplex PCR was carried out. TCRdb reanalysed the multiplex PCR reads using MiXCR and keeps one entry per CDR3 protein. The sample yields around 520,000 distinct CDR3 sequences, about 35% seen once. The TCR was taken from an adult man with Graves' hyperthyroidism. The chain has TRBV7-6 and TRBJ2-6; no clear D gene. Sequencing was done on a sample of peripheral blood or thyroid tissue (not recorded which). CDR3: CASGYRANVLTF. The CDR3, as DNA: TGTGCCAGCGGCTACAGGGCCAACGTCCTGACTTTC.